This note documents a single TCR beta chain sequence. Its antigen is not known. Sequenced by immunoSEQ multiplex PCR; TCRdb stores in-frame clones only, minus some. The sample yields fewer than 350,000 clones, roughly 88% seen once. This entry belongs to a study of cytomegalovirus exposure and HLA in healthy donors. Whole-study results and caveats: In vitro data verified three CMV-associated chains as specific for CMV antigens. According to a subsequent analysis, TCR clusters identified in the first cohort showed a tendency to co-occur across the approximately 110 validation repertoires. Reports credit the classifier with highly specific, highly sensitive diagnosis of cytomegalovirus status.

The CDR3 extends over 11 amino acids. Germline V gene lookup returns CDR1 DFQATT and CDR2 SNEGSKA (reference sequence). Trimming shortened V by 5 bases and J by 10 bases, and 14 bases separated the two germline ends. Input material: PBMCs. This TCR was sampled from a woman aged 18-29 years in good health and CMV-seronegative. The chain is built from TRBV20-1 and TRBJ1-1; D is possibly TRBD1 (5 bases). The CDR3 nucleotides read TGCAGTGCTTACGACAGTCCGGGAGCTTTCTTT. The encoded protein is CSAYDSPGAFF.